Presented here are 17 T cell receptor beta chains from one specimen sequenced in a study of Graves' ophthalmopathy and Graves' hyperthyroidism. TCR beta CDR3 regions were amplified from RNA transcripts. HTBI primers were employed in first-round RT-PCR, then a second-round multiplex PCR followed. TCRdb recomputed calls from the multiplex PCR reads with MiXCR, one row per CDR3 protein. The table records about 390,000 distinct CDR3 sequences, 15% of them present only once. Sample: peripheral blood. The receptors were sampled from a woman between 18 and 30 years old with stable Graves' hyperthyroidism.

The chain joins TRBV18 to TRBJ2-7; possible D gene TRBD2, 7 bases. The CDR3 length is 17 residues. Germline V gene lookup returns CDR1 KGHSH and CDR2 LQKENI. V was pared by 3 bases and J by 2 bases, with 20 bases between. CDR3 bases: TGTGCCAGCTCACCCTCTAGGGGGGGCCTACCCCCCTACGAGCAGTACTTC. It encodes CASSPSRGGLPPYEQYF.

This chain connects TRBV11-2 to TRBJ2-3; D is unclear. The germline gives CDR1 SGHAT, CDR2 FQNNGV. The CDR3 is 12 amino acids. Between the trimmed V and J ends, which lost 3 bases and 5 bases, there was a span of 6 bases. CDR3 nucleotide sequence: TGTGCCAGCAGCTTTAAGGTAGATACGCAGTATTTT. This encodes CASSFKVDTQYF.

This clonotype was observed many times. This rearrangement joins TRBV11-3 to TRBJ2-4; the D is unclear. V shed 2 bases and J shed 0 bases, with 8 bases lying between them. This CDR3 region has 15 residues. Germline-derived CDR1 and CDR2 are SGHNT and YENEEA. The CDR3 sequence is CASSLPDLAKNIQYF. As DNA, the CDR3 is TGTGCCAGCAGCTTACCTGATCTAGCCAAAAACATTCAGTACTTC.

This sequence joins TRBV29-1 and TRBJ1-1; D not resolved. Germline V CDR1 and CDR2: SQVTM, ANQGSEA. The CDR3 is made up of 14 amino acids. The germline V and J ends were trimmed by 6 bases and 3 bases, with 17 bases remaining between them. The DNA of the CDR3 is TGCAGCGTCCCCCCGACAACCAGGTACACTGAAGCTTTCTTT. It yields the protein CSVPPTTRYTEAFF.

This clonotype has a count of ten or more. This rearrangement joins TRBV7-6 to TRBJ2-7; D may be TRBD1 (5 bases). This CDR3 is 15 amino acids long. Germline V gene lookup returns CDR1 SGHVS and CDR2 FNYEAQ. The V end was cut by 2 bases, the J end by 3 bases, with 14 bases between. CDR3 nucleotides: TGTGCCAGCAGCTTATACCAGGGCAGGTTCTACGAGCAGTACTTC. It codes for CASSLYQGRFYEQYF.

This clonotype occurred many times. The genes are TRBV2 and TRBJ1-1; D not resolved. V shed 1 base and J shed 14 bases, with 17 bases lying between them. Looked up from germline, CDR1 is SNHLY and CDR2 is FYNNEI. The CDR3 runs 13 residues. CDR3 region: CASSEVFAGARFF. CDR3 bases: TGTGCCAGCAGTGAAGTTTTCGCAGGAGCTAGATTCTTT.

This clonotype was recorded once. The chain employs TRBV28 and TRBJ1-2, with D hard to call. CDR1 is MDHEN and CDR2 is SYDVKM in the germline V gene. There are 15 residues in the CDR3. V was shortened by 6 bases and J by 3 bases, with 17 bases between the two germline ends. As DNA, the CDR3 is TGTGCCAGCAGATCCGGGCCGGGATGGGACTATGGCTACACCTTC. Protein: CASRSGPGWDYGYTF.

This clonotype was found many times. This chain uses TRBV2 with TRBJ1-6; D not resolved. Germline V CDR1 and CDR2: SNHLY, FYNNEI. The CDR3 length is 13 residues. Trimming took off 1 base at V and 10 bases at J, with 8 bases between the two ends. The CDR3 coding sequence is TGTGCCAGCAGTGAAGACGCGGGGTCACCCCTCCACTTT. Translated: CASSEDAGSPLHF. The variable domain in full, completed from reference TRBV2 and TRBJ1-6, reads EPEVTQTPSHQVTQMGQEVILRCVPISNHLYFYWYRQILGQKVEFLVSFYNNEISEKSEIFDDQFSVERPDGSNFTLKIRSTKLEDSAMYFCASSEDAGSPLHFGNGTRLTVT.

Comments on this clonotype: A read error may be the cause here, since a much bigger clone is one base away. This CDR3 is CAISQDSEQYF. CDR3 nucleotide sequence: TGTGCCATCAGCCAAGATTCCGAGCAGTACTTC. The chain links TRBV3-1 to TRBJ2-7; D is undetermined. The CDR3 covers 11 residues. CDR1 and CDR2 from the germline V gene are LGHDT and YNNKEL (reference sequence).

This clonotype was seen repeatedly, ten times or more. The gene calls are TRBV11-2 and TRBJ2-5; TRBD2 matches 11 bases. The CDR3 length is 16 residues. V shed 3 bases and J 3 bases; nucleotides not matched to a gene: 6. From germline, CDR1 is SGHAT and CDR2 FQNNGV. CDR3 sequence (DNA): TGTGCCAGCAGCTTCAATAGCGGGGGGGCAAAAGAGACCCAGTACTTC. This gives the protein CASSFNSGGAKETQYF. Based on the CDR3 plus reference TRBV11-2 and TRBJ2-5, the full variable domain is EAGVAQSPRYKIIEKRQSVAFWCNPISGHATLYWYQQILGQGPKLLIQFQNNGVVDDSQLPKDRFSAERLKGVDSTLKIQPAKLEDSAVYLCASSFNSGGAKETQYFGPGTRLLVL.

The V call is TRBV5-1, the J call TRBJ2-3; 15 bases match TRBD2. The V and J ends lost 4 bases and 6 bases, in that order; junction bases with no gene match: 9. Per germline, CDR1 SGHRS and CDR2 YFSETQ. CDR3 size: 17 residues. This CDR3 reads CASSIRTSGGAADTQYF. The CDR3, as DNA: TGCGCCAGCAGCATTAGGACTAGCGGGGGGGCCGCTGATACGCAGTATTTT.

In this sample, this clonotype turned up a few times. This may be a read error, as it is one base from a much larger clone. This rearrangement joins TRBV12-3 or TRBV12-4 to TRBJ1-1, with 7 bases that match TRBD1. CDR3 length: 14 amino acids. The DNA for the CDR3 is TGTGCCAGCAGTGTAGCCGGCACAGGGGCTGAAGCTTTCTTT. This encodes CASSVAGTGAEAFF.

The chain is built from TRBV2 and TRBJ2-7; D might be TRBD1 or TRBD2, each matching 5 bases. This CDR3 is built from 13 residues. V was shortened by 6 bases and J by 6 bases, with 15 bases between the two germline ends. Germline CDR1 and CDR2: SNHLY and FYNNEI. The CDR3 nucleotides are TGTGCCAGCAGAACACCGGGACGGAGCGAGCAGTACTTC. Amino acids: CASRTPGRSEQYF.

This clonotype was counted many times. J is TRBJ1-5 and V is TRBV10-3, with a tentative D call TRBD1 (5 bases). Trimming stripped 1 base from V and 1 base from J, with 11 bases between. CDR1 and CDR2 from the germline V gene are ENHRY and SYGVKD. CDR3 length: 16 amino acids. The CDR3, as DNA: TGTGCCATCAGTGAGTGGGGCCCAGGGAGCAATCAGCCCCAGCATTTT. It encodes CAISEWGPGSNQPQHF.

The V call is TRBV20-1, the J call TRBJ2-5, with TRBD2 as a possible D gene (7 bases). V was cut by 0 bases and J by 7 bases, with 15 bases left in between. Germline V CDR1 and CDR2: DFQATT, SNEGSKA (reference sequence). CDR3 length: 14 amino acids. The CDR3 is CSARDGRGGGTQYF. DNA of the CDR3: TGCAGTGCTAGAGATGGGCGGGGAGGGGGGACCCAGTACTTC.

Ten or more counts support this clonotype. This chain links TRBV28 with TRBJ2-7; D is ambiguous. V dropped 10 bases and J dropped 5 bases, with 9 bases sitting between them. The CDR3 loop spans 10 amino acids. CDR1 is MDHEN, CDR2 SYDVKM, per germline. CDR3 amino acids: CATSADEQYF. The CDR3, as DNA: TGTGCCACAAGTGCGGACGAGCAGTACTTC.

This clonotype has ten or more counts. A junction boundary mismatches the germline segment, possibly from a read error. The chain employs TRBV7-7 and TRBJ2-5, with 8 bases that match TRBD2. The CDR3 runs to 15 residues. Per germline, CDR1 SSHAT and CDR2 FNYEAQ (reference sequence). In nucleotides, the CDR3 is TGTGCTAGCAGCTTCTTAGCGGGGTTCCAAGAGACCCAGTACTTC. Translated, it gives CASSFLAGFQETQYF. Filled out from reference TRBV7-7 and TRBJ2-5, the complete variable domain reads GAGVSQSPRYKVTKRGQDVTLRCDPISSHATLYWYQQALGQGPEFLTYFNYEAQPDKSGLPSDRFSAERPEGSISTLTIQRTEQRDSAMYRCASSFLAGFQETQYFGPGTRLLVL.